The subject of this entry is one TCR beta chain. The sample holds a few counts of this clonotype. Which antigen it targets is not known. No quality values exist for individual bases; no much larger clone is one base distant. The germline V gene specifies SGHTA as CDR1 and FQGNSA as CDR2. Clipping removes 5 bases from V and 4 bases from J, with 11 as the unmatched junction base count. Inclusive of the bounding cysteine and phenylalanine, the CDR3 is 16 residues long. The read is trimmed to its CDR3 DNA, 48 bases read in frame from base 1. This specimen belongs to a study of T-cell reconstitution after alpha-beta-depleted transplantation in children (dated by TCRdb to the mid-2010s). With respect to the entire study: Using TCR repertoire profiling, the study followed T-cell immune reconstitution in a quantitative way in children after TCRalphabeta/CD19-depleted allogeneic hematopoietic cell transplantation.

The receptor library was made with PCR. The instrument was an Illumina HiSeq 2500. TCR library preparation used molecular barcoding, with unique molecular identifiers applied to normalize quantification of the TCRbeta repertoire. TCRdb itself trimmed the public reads at Q25 with fastp, ran MiXCR and retained productive beta chains. A single entry per CDR3 protein holds the most common genes and DNA from its merged rows. The sample yields 490,000 or so distinct CDR3 sequences; around an eighth were counted once. The ten largest clones add up to over 5.5% of the sample. The sequence links TRBV7-2 to TRBJ2-5, and 9 bases in between align with TRBD1. The source material was PBMCs from the stem cell graft donor, sampled from the stem cell graft. This TCR was recovered from a human donor who donated a stem cell graft to a child with combined immunodeficiency. The DNA is as follows: TGTGCCAGCAGCCCGATCGGGGGACAGGGAGGAGAGACCCAGTACTTC. Translated, this gives CASSPIGGQGGETQYF.